This TCR beta chain was recovered during a study of cytomegalovirus exposure and HLA in healthy donors. Study-wide results and limits: Earlier analysis found most TCR beta V segments productive about 87% or about 30% of the time. TRBV6-2, TRBV6-3 and some other V segments were unresolvable in 87-base-pair reads.

A multiplex PCR was run with 60 Vbeta primers and 13 Jbeta primers. Libraries were prepared by immunoSEQ multiplex PCR; TCRdb keeps only in-frame clonotypes and omits some of them. This sample has 150,000 to 180,000 clones; roughly 80% occur once, and the top ten carry roughly 12%. Comment on this clone: What it binds is not known.

The CDR3 extends over 17 amino acids. Germline V gives CDR1 MGHRA, CDR2 YSYEKL. With V trimmed by 4 bases and J by 6 bases, 16 bases remained unmatched. The specimen was PBMCs. This chain connects TRBV4-1 to TRBJ2-5, with 8 positions matching TRBD2. This TCR was recovered from a man aged 25-40 years in good health and CMV-seropositive. The CDR3 here is CASSLSLAGSGRQTQYF. Written as DNA, the CDR3 is TGCGCCAGCAGCCTTTCGTTAGCGGGATCGGGACGCCAGACCCAGTACTTC.